A single sample gave rise to the 22 T cell receptor beta chains below, sequenced in a study of regulatory T cells in long-lasting Graves disease. Specified time point: newly diagnosed GD, antithyroid drugs for less than 3 months. From RNA extracted from PBMCs, the TCR library was made. According to the study, TCR beta libraries were built with iRepertoire HTBI primers and CDR3-region Arm-PCR. TCRdb reprocessed the multiplex PCR reads with MiXCR, giving one entry per CDR3 protein. This repertoire shows roughly 500,000 distinct CDR3 sequences, about 14% found once; its top ten account for 10%. The same data also went into a second study, on T cells in Graves' hyperthyroidism and ophthalmopathy.

This sample comprised peripheral blood mononuclear cells (PBMCs), obtained at new diagnosis, from a patient treated with antithyroid drugs. The receptors were sampled from a man aged 25 to 40 with Graves disease.

A few counts support this clonotype. The chain is built from TRBV5-1 and TRBJ1-3; D is possibly TRBD1 (5 bases). Trimming took 4 bases from V and 0 from J, leaving 14 bases between them. Germline loops: CDR1 SGHRS, CDR2 YFSETQ. The CDR3 extends over 16 amino acids. This chain's CDR3 is CASSRGDLSSGNTIYF. CDR3 sequence (DNA): TGCGCCAGCAGCCGGGGGGACTTGAGCTCTGGAAACACCATATATTTT.

Note on this clonotype: This sequence may be a read error, since a much larger clone differs from it by one base. In nucleotides, the CDR3 is TGCGCCAGCAGAGAGGACCCTTACAATGAGCAGGTCTTC. Residues: CASREDPYNEQVF. The V gene is TRBV5-1, the J gene TRBJ2-5; unclear D gene. Germline V gene data show CDR1 as SGHRS and CDR2 as YFSETQ. The CDR3 extends over 13 amino acids.

The V gene is TRBV19, the J gene TRBJ2-2; TRBD1 matches at 9 bases. The CDR3 sequence is 15 residues long. The ends lost 3 bases at V and 4 bases at J; junction bases unmatched: 3. The V gene's germline CDR1 is LNHDA and CDR2 SQIVND (reference sequence). The CDR3 is CASSITGGGTGELFF. Written as DNA, the CDR3 is TGTGCCAGTAGTATCACAGGGGGCGGCACCGGGGAGCTGTTTTTT. The entire variable domain, with the rest obtained from reference TRBV19 and TRBJ2-2, is as follows: DGGITQSPKYLFRKEGQNVTLSCEQNLNHDAMYWYRQDPGQGLRLIYYSQIVNDFQKGDIAEGYSVSREKKESFPLTVTSAQKNPTAFYLCASSITGGGTGELFFGEGSRLTVL.

This clonotype has at least ten counts. The J gene is TRBJ2-3, the V gene TRBV2; no firm D call. The CDR3 covers 13 residues. Trimming shortened V by 6 bases and J by 5 bases, and 12 bases separated the two germline ends. CDR1 SNHLY and CDR2 FYNNEI come from the germline V gene. CDR3 sequence: CASRSLLGDTQYF. For the CDR3, the DNA is TGTGCCAGCAGGTCCCTACTTGGAGATACGCAGTATTTT. Combining the CDR3 with reference TRBV2 and TRBJ2-3 gives the whole variable domain EPEVTQTPSHQVTQMGQEVILRCVPISNHLYFYWYRQILGQKVEFLVSFYNNEISEKSEIFDDQFSVERPDGSNFTLKIRSTKLEDSAMYFCASRSLLGDTQYFGPGTRLTVL.

This clonotype has a handful of counts. The V call is TRBV3-1, the J call TRBJ2-7; D not resolved. Trimming took off 1 base at V and 2 bases at J, with 9 bases between the two ends. CDR1 and CDR2 from the germline V gene are LGHDT and YNNKEL (reference sequence). The CDR3 has 14 residues. Here the CDR3 reads CASSQGARTYEQYF. Here the CDR3 DNA reads TGTGCCAGCAGCCAAGGGGCACGGACCTACGAGCAGTACTTC.

This clonotype was seen many times. This sequence joins TRBV29-1 and TRBJ2-1; D is perhaps TRBD2 (5 bases). The V end was cut by 7 bases, the J end by 6 bases, with 13 bases between. The CDR3 has 12 residues. The germline V gene has CDR1 SQVTM and CDR2 ANQGSEA. The CDR3 here is CSGRTLSNEQFF. CDR3 in DNA: TGCAGCGGGAGGACTCTGAGCAATGAGCAGTTCTTC.

The V gene is TRBV5-1, the J gene TRBJ2-6; no clear D. The ends were cut back, 2 bases at V and 0 bases at J, with 9 bases in the middle. This CDR3 spans 16 amino acids. Germline lookup yields CDR1 SGHRS and CDR2 YFSETQ. CDR3 loop: CASSLPSLSGANVLTF. In nucleotides, the CDR3 is TGCGCCAGCAGCTTACCCAGTCTCTCTGGGGCCAACGTCCTGACTTTC. Full variable domain (remainder filled in from reference TRBV5-1 and TRBJ2-6): KAGVTQTPRYLIKTRGQQVTLSCSPISGHRSVSWYQQTPGQGLQFLFEYFSETQRNKGNFPGRFSGRQFSNSRSEMNVSTLELGDSALYLCASSLPSLSGANVLTFGAGSRLTVL.

This clonotype has ten or more counts. The rearrangement joins TRBV12-3 or TRBV12-4 to TRBJ2-2; D may be TRBD1 (5 bases). The V gene lost 2 bases and the J gene lost 0 bases, with 7 bases spanning the gap. This CDR3 spans 15 amino acids. The CDR3: CASSLRQSNTGELFF. CDR3 coding DNA: TGTGCCAGCAGTTTAAGACAGTCGAACACCGGGGAGCTGTTTTTT.

This clonotype appeared a few times. The chain is built from TRBV10-3 and TRBJ1-6; 7 bases agree with TRBD1. After removal of 6 bases from V and 7 bases from J, the junction contained 3 bases not matched to a gene. CDR3 length: 13 residues. CDR1 is ENHRY, CDR2 SYGVKD, per germline. The CDR3: CAIRATGNSPLHF. The CDR3 DNA sequence: TGTGCCATCAGAGCGACAGGGAATTCACCCCTCCACTTT.

In its sample, this clonotype was seen a few times. J is TRBJ2-1 and V is TRBV7-3, with 12 bases identical to TRBD2. The length of the CDR3 is 16 residues. V trimming: 1 base; J trimming: 9 bases; junction bases outside the gene matches: 7. The V gene's germline CDR1 is SGHTA and CDR2 FQGTGA. The CDR3 protein is CASSLNLAGGPSEQFF. In DNA, the CDR3 is TGTGCCAGCAGCTTAAATCTAGCGGGAGGGCCGAGTGAGCAGTTCTTC.

The rearrangement joins TRBV4-1 to TRBJ2-1, with 9 bases identical to TRBD2. J lost 4 bases, V lost 4 bases, and 8 bases had no gene match. Germline values: CDR1 MGHRA, CDR2 YSYEKL. The CDR3 spans 16 residues. The CDR3 coding sequence is TGCGCCAGCAGCCCCATCGGGACTAGCTCTTACAATGAGCAGTTCTTC. This translates into CASSPIGTSSYNEQFF.

This clonotype was observed at least ten times. V is TRBV2 and J is TRBJ2-1, with 10 nucleotides matching TRBD2. With 7 bases clipped from V and 8 bases from J, the junction kept 11 bases outside the gene matches. CDR1 is SNHLY, CDR2 FYNNEI, per germline. The CDR3 spans 15 residues. The chain's CDR3 is CASNRLAGVSYEQFF. The CDR3 DNA is TGTGCCAGCAATCGGCTAGCGGGAGTTAGCTATGAGCAGTTCTTC.

This clonotype occurred many times. The rearrangement joins TRBV6-5 to TRBJ1-1; TRBD1 agrees at 11 bases. V lost 0 bases to trimming and J lost 4 bases; unmatched junction nucleotides: 1. The germline gives CDR1 MNHEY, CDR2 SVGAGI. The CDR3 loop spans 15 amino acids. The CDR3 reads CASSYSGTGGTEAFF. Written as DNA, the CDR3 is TGTGCCAGCAGTTACTCCGGGACAGGGGGCACTGAAGCTTTCTTT.

Of note for this clonotype: It may be a read error: a sequence one base away is much more abundant. The chain combines TRBV20-1 with TRBJ2-1, with 7 bases aligning to TRBD2. Germline V gene sequence: CDR1 DFQATT, CDR2 SNEGSKA (reference sequence). The CDR3 runs 11 residues. CDR3: CGAISGNEQFF. DNA of the CDR3: TGCGGTGCTATTAGCGGGAATGAGCAGTTCTTC.

This clonotype appeared many times. Here the CDR3 DNA reads TGTGCCTGGAGTGTACTACAAGGGAGTGAGCAGTACTTC. This gives the protein CAWSVLQGSEQYF. The V gene is TRBV30, the J gene TRBJ2-7, with D possibly TRBD2 on 5 matching bases. V lost 0 bases and J lost 7, with 13 bases in between. CDR1 and CDR2 from the germline V gene are GTSNPN and SVGIG (reference sequence). The CDR3 length is 13 residues. Looking up the rest from reference TRBV30 and TRBJ2-7 gives the full variable domain: SQTIHQWPATLVQPVGSPLSLECTVEGTSNPNLYWYRQAAGRGLQLLFYSVGIGQISSEVPQNLSASRPQDRQFILSSKKLLLSDSGFYLCAWSVLQGSEQYFGPGTRLTVT.

This clonotype was observed at least ten times. The gene calls are TRBV20-1 and TRBJ2-3; TRBD1 or TRBD2 may be the D gene (6 bases each). The CDR3 spans 13 residues. CDR1 and CDR2 (germline): DFQATT, SNEGSKA (reference sequence). In nucleotides, the CDR3 is TGCGGCCTTAGCTGGAGGGGGACAGATACGCAGTATTTT. Encoded protein: CGLSWRGTDTQYF.

In its sample, this clonotype was seen many times. This CDR3 is CASRNRTGRNEQYF. The CDR3 DNA reads as TGTGCCAGCAGAAATCGGACAGGGAGGAACGAGCAGTACTTC. The rearrangement joins TRBV2 to TRBJ2-7, with 8 bases matching TRBD1. The CDR3 runs 14 residues. V dropped 6 bases and J dropped 5; count of bases not matched to a gene: 9. The germline V gene encodes CDR1 SNHLY and CDR2 FYNNEI.

In this sample, this clonotype turned up many times. The rearrangement links TRBV5-1 to TRBJ2-1; D unresolved. The CDR3 contains 14 residues. Germline CDR1 reads SGHRS; CDR2 reads YFSETQ. V lost 0 bases and J 1 base, leaving 5 bases between the germline ends. The CDR3 nucleotides are TGCGCCAGCAGCTTGGCGGAATCCTACAATGAGCAGTTCTTC. Residues: CASSLAESYNEQFF.

The chain links TRBV12-3 or TRBV12-4 to TRBJ2-7, with D unresolved. V dropped 7 bases and J dropped 9 bases, with 19 bases sitting between them. The CDR3 consists of 13 residues. In DNA, the CDR3 is TGTGCCAGCACTCCCCATCTTTCTACGTTGCAGTACTTC. It yields the protein CASTPHLSTLQYF.

The chain couples TRBV30 to TRBJ2-5; D not resolved. CDR3 length: 15 residues. The germline gives CDR1 GTSNPN, CDR2 SVGIG (reference sequence). Trimming pared 5 bases from V and 1 base from J, leaving 17 bases between. CDR3 nucleotide sequence: TGTGCCTGGGGAGATAGCCTACTCACCCAAGAGACCCAGTACTTC. Translated, it gives CAWGDSLLTQETQYF. The full variable domain, rest sourced from reference TRBV30 and TRBJ2-5, is SQTIHQWPATLVQPVGSPLSLECTVEGTSNPNLYWYRQAAGRGLQLLFYSVGIGQISSEVPQNLSASRPQDRQFILSSKKLLLSDSGFYLCAWGDSLLTQETQYFGPGTRLLVL.

Notes on this clonotype: With a much larger clone just one base away, this may be a read error. The chain joins TRBV12-3 or TRBV12-4 to TRBJ2-7, with 13 bases fitting TRBD2. The CDR3 contains 15 residues. V gave up 4 bases and J gave up 7 bases; unmatched junction bases: 7. CDR3 coding DNA: TGTGCCAGCAGTTCCTGGACTAGCGGGAGCAATGAGCAGTACTTC. It encodes CASSSWTSGSNEQYF.

This clonotype came up many times. The chain couples TRBV5-1 to TRBJ2-1, with a tentative D call TRBD2 (5 bases). V dropped 4 bases and J dropped 6 bases, with 14 bases sitting between them. The CDR3 loop spans 14 amino acids. Germline V gene sequence: CDR1 SGHRS, CDR2 YFSETQ. The CDR3 sequence: CASSEGARVNEQFF. The DNA of the CDR3 is TGCGCCAGCAGCGAGGGCGCTCGGGTCAATGAGCAGTTCTTC.